This TCR beta chain is drawn from a study of T cells in Graves' hyperthyroidism and ophthalmopathy. Study-level points and caveats: With a median lead of roughly 6.2 months before onset, the model predicted ophthalmopathy. Blood also showed most of the thyroid clonotypes that were expanded above 0.001.

J was trimmed by 4 bases and V by 2 bases; bases with no gene match: 6. CDR3 size: 16 residues. Germline V gene lookup returns CDR1 MNHEY and CDR2 SVGAGI. RNA transcripts yielded amplified TCR beta CDR3 regions. Initially, a first-round RT-PCR of the TCR CDR3 employed the HTBI primer set. TCRdb reanalysed the multiplex PCR reads using MiXCR and keeps one entry per CDR3 protein. Counted here are a few hundred thousand distinct CDR3 sequences, more than 15% occurring once; the ten biggest clones make up around 17%. Turning to this clonotype: Its specificity is not known.

The chain has TRBV6-5 and TRBJ2-1, with 9 bases that match TRBD2. The sequence was obtained from a woman younger than 30 with Graves' ophthalmopathy. Sequencing was carried out using blood. This CDR3 reads CASSYGLAGRYNEQFF. In nucleotides, the CDR3 is TGTGCCAGCAGTTACGGTCTAGCGGGGAGGTACAATGAGCAGTTCTTC.